This T cell receptor beta chain was sequenced during a study of blood T cell repertoires in COVID-19. Looking at the study overall: Samples representing acute and convalescent COVID-19 were sourced from the United States, Italy and Spain.

This table comes from immunoSEQ multiplex PCR, and its TCRdb copy is limited to in-frame clones, with some not included. The sample lists 300,000 to 400,000 clones; 88% were seen once. Germline lookup yields CDR1 ENHRY and CDR2 SYGVKD. The CDR3 runs to 13 residues. V lost 5 bases and J lost 6; bases outside the gene matches: 3. Material: peripheral blood. This TCR came from a woman aged 70-85 years with COVID-19, enrolled during active disease. V usage is TRBV10-3 and J usage is TRBJ2-1; 8 nucleotides match TRBD1. The CDR3 nucleotides are TGTGCCATCAGTCGGGGACAGGTCAATGAGCAGTTCTTC. Amino acids: CAISRGQVNEQFF.